This T cell receptor beta chain was observed in a study of shared clonotypes between healthy human individuals. Turning to the study itself: For every donor, three CD4 naive, three CD4 memory, two CD8 naive and one CD8 memory plates were used. Study-wide findings and caveats: Larger estimated richness was generally seen in naive subsets than in memory subsets. What rarefaction showed was incomplete sorted-subset sequencing despite large depth.

This CDR3 is built from 15 residues. Unmatched junction bases numbered 10, after V lost 5 bases and J lost 4 bases. Germline V gene sequence: CDR1 SEHNR, CDR2 FQNEAQ (reference sequence). Positive CCR7 selection of CD45RO-negative cells yielded the naive CD8 cells, and terminally differentiated effector memory CD45RA+ cells were excluded. A remark on this clone: The antigen is unknown.

The protocol was immunoSEQ multiplex PCR, while the TCRdb copy is restricted to in-frame clones and leaves out a portion. Of about 600,000 clones in the sample, nearly 98% were seen once. This sequence originates from a man aged 30-40 years in good health. This chain connects TRBV7-9 to TRBJ2-7; 8 bases map to TRBD1. Sequenced: naive CD8+ T cells sorted from blood. This chain's CDR3 is CASSPARTGWYEQYF. The CDR3 nucleotides read TGTGCCAGCAGCCCCGCGAGGACAGGGTGGTACGAGCAGTACTTC.